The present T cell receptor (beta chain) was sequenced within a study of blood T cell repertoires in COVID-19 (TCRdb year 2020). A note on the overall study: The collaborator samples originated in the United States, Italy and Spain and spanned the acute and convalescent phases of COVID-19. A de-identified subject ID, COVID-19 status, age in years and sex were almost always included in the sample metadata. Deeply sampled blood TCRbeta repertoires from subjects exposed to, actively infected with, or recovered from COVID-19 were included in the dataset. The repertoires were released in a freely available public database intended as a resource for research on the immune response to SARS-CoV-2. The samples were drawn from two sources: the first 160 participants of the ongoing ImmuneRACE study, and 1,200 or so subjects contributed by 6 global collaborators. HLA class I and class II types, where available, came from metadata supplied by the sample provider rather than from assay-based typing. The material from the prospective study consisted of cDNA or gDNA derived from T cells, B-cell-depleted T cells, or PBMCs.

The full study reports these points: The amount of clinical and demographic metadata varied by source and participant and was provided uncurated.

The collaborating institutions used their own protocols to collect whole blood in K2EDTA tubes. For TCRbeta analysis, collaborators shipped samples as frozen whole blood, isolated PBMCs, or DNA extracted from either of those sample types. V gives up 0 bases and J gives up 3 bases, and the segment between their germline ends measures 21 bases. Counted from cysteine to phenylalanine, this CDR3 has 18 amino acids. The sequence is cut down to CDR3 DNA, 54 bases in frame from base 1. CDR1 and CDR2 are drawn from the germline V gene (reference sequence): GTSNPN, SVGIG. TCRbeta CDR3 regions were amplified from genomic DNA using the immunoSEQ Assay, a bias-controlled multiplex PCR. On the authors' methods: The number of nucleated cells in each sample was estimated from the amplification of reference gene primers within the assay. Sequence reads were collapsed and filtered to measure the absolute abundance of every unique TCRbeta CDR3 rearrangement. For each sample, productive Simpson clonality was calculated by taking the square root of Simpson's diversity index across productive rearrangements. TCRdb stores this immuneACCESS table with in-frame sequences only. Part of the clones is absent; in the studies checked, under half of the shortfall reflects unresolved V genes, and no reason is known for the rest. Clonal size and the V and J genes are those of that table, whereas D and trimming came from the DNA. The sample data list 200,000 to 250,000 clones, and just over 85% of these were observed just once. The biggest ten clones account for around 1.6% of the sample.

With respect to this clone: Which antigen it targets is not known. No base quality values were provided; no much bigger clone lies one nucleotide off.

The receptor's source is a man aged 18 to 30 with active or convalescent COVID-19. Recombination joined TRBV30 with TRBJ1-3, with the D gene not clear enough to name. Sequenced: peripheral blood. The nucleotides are TGTGCCTGGAGTGTATTTTCCCGCAATCTGGTCTATGGAAACACCATATATTTT. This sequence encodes CAWSVFSRNLVYGNTIYF.